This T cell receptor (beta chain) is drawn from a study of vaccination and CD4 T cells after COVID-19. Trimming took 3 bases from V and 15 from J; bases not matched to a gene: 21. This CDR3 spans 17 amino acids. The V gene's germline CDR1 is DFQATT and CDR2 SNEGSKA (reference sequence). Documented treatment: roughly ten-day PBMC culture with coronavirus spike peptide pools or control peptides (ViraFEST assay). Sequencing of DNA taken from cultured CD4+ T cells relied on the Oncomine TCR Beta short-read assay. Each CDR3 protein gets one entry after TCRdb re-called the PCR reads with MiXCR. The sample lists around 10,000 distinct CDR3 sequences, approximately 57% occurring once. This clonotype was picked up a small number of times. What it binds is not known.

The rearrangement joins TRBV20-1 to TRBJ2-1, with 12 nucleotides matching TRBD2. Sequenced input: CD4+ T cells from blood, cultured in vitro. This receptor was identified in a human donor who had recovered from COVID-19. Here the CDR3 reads CSARTSGRASDEMRAFF. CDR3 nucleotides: TGCAGTGCTAGGACTAGCGGGAGAGCCTCCGACGAAATGAGAGCGTTCTTC.